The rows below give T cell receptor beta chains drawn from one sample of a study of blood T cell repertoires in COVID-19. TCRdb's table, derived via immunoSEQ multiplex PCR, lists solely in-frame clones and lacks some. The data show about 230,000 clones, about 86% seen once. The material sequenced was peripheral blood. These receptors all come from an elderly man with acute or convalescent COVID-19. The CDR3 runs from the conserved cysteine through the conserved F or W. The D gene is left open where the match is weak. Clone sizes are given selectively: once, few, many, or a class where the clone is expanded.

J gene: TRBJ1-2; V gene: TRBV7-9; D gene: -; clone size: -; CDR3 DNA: TGTGCCAGCAGCCCCCGAGGGGGATCGGGCTATGGCTACACCTTC; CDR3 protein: CASSPRGGSGYGYTF
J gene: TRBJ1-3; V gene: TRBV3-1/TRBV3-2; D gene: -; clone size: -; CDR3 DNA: TGTGCCACCGGACAGACTAATAGCTCTGGAAACACCATATATTTT; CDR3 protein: CATGQTNSSGNTIYF
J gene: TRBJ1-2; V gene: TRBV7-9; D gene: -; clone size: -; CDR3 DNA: TGTGCCAGCAGCCCATTAGGGGGGGCCTATGGCTACACCTTC; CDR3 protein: CASSPLGGAYGYTF
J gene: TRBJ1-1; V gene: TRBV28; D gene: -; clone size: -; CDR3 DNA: TGTGCCAGCAGTTTAGGCCGTGAAGCTTTCTTT; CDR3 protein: CASSLGREAFF
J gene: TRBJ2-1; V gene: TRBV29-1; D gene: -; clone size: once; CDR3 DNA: TGCAGCGTTGAAGGGGCTAGCCATAAGGACGTCTACAATGAGCAGTTCTTC; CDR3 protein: CSVEGASHKDVYNEQFF
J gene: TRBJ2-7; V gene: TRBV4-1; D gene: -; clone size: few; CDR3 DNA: TGCGCCAGCAGCCAAGATAGGACATCACTCTACGAGCAGTACTTC; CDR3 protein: CASSQDRTSLYEQYF
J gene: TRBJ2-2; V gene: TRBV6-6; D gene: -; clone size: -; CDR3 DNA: TGTGCCAGCAGCCCCGATTGGGGGGTGAACACCGGGGAGCTGTTTTTT; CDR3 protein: CASSPDWGVNTGELFF
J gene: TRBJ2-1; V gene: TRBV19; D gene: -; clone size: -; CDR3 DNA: TGTGCCAGTAGTCAATTACTAGGACCTTACAATGAGCAGTTCTTC; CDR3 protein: CASSQLLGPYNEQFF
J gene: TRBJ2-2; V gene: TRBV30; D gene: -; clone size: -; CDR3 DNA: TGTGCCTGGGACGGGGCCGTGCGGGGAGGGGAGCTGTTTTTT; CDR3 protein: CAWDGAVRGGELFF
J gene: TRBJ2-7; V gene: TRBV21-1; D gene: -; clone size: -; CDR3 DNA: TGTGCCAGCAGCAAAGAGAGTAGGCAGGGATCTTACGAGCAGTACTTC; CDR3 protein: CASSKESRQGSYEQYF
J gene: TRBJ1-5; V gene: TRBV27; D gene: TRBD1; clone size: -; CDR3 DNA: TGTGCCAGCAGTCCCGGGACAGGTTCATCCCAGCCCCAGCATTTT; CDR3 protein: CASSPGTGSSQPQHF
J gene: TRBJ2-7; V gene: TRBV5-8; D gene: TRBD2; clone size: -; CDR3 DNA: TGTGCCAGCAGCTTGAGCGGGGGGGTCACCTACGAGCAGTACTTC; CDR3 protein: CASSLSGGVTYEQYF
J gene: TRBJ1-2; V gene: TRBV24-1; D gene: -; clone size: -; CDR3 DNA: TGTGCCACCAGTGATCACAGGGTTGACGGCTACACCTTC; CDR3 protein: CATSDHRVDGYTF
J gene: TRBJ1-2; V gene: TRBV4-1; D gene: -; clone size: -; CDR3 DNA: TGCGCCAGCAGCCAAGATAAGCACCCTAACTATGGCTACACCTTC; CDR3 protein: CASSQDKHPNYGYTF
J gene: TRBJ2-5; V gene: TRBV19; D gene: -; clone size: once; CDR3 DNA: TGTGCCACCGAACTTCGTTACGGGGGGCCCCAACAAGAGACCCAGTACTTC; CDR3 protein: CATELRYGGPQQETQYF
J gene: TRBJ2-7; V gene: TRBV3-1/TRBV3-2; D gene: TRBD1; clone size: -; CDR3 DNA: TGTGCCAGCAGCCGATCGAGTCCCTCAGGGACAGGGGGCTCCTACGAGCAGTACTTC; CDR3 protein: CASSRSSPSGTGGSYEQYF